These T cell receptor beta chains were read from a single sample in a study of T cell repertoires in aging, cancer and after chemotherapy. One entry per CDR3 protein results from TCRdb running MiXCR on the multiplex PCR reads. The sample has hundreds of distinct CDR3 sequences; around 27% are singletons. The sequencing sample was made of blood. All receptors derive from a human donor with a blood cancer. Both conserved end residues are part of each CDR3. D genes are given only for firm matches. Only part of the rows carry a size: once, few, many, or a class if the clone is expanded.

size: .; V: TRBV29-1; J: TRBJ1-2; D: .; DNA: TGCAGCGTTGAGATAGGGGGGGGCGGCTACACCTTC; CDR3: CSVEIGGGGYTF
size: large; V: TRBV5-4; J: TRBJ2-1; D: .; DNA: TGTGCCAGCAGCTTGGTACAGGGAGTTGATGAGCAGTTCTTC; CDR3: CASSLVQGVDEQFF
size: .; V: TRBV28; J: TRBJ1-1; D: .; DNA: TGTGCCAGCAGTTTGATACCCGGGAACACTGAAGCTTTCTTT; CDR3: CASSLIPGNTEAFF
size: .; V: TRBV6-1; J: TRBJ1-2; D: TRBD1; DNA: TGTGCCAGCAGCAGACAGGGGAATAACTATGGCTACACCTTC; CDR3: CASSRQGNNYGYTF
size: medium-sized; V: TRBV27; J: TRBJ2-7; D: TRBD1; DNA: TGTGCCAGCAGTCTAGAGATGGGACAGCCCGAGCAGTACTTC; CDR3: CASSLEMGQPEQYF
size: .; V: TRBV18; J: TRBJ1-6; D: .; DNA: TGTGCCAGCTCACCGGGAGACTCCTATAATTCACCCCTCCACTTT; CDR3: CASSPGDSYNSPLHF
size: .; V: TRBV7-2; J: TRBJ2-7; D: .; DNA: TGTGCCAGCAGCTTAGTATCTCGGCCTTCGGAGGAGCAGTACTTC; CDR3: CASSLVSRPSEEQYF
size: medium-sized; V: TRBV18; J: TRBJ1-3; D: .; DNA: TGTGCCAGCTCACTGATCTCTGGAAACACCATATATTTT; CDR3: CASSLISGNTIYF
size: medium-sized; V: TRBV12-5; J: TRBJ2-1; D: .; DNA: TGTGCTAGTGGTTTCCTGACTGGCAATGAGCAGTTCTTC; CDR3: CASGFLTGNEQFF
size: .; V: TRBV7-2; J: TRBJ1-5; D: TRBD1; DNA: TGTGCCAGCAGCTTACTGTCAGGGGGCTTGGAGCCCCAGCATTTT; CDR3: CASSLLSGGLEPQHF
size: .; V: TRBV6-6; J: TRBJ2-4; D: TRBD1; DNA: TGTGCCAGCAGCCGGACAGGGGGCGCTATAAACATTCAGTACTTC; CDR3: CASSRTGGAINIQYF
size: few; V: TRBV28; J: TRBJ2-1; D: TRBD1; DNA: TGTGCCAGCAGTTTACAGGGGGTATGGGATGAGCAGTTCTTC; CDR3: CASSLQGVWDEQFF
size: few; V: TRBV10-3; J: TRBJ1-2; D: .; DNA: TGTGCCACTGGGGTCGACAGCGGGACTCCCTATGGCTACACCTTC; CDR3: CATGVDSGTPYGYTF
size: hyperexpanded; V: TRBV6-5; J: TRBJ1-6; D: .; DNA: TGTGCCAGCAGTTTTCTCTTGAGCTCCTATAATTCACCCCTCCACTTT; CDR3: CASSFLLSSYNSPLHF
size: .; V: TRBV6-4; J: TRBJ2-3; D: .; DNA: TGTGCCAGCAGTAACTCGCCAGGGGGCACAGATACGCAGTATTTT; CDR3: CASSNSPGGTDTQYF
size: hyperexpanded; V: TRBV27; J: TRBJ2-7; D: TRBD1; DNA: TGTGCCAGCAGTTTACAGGGGGCGAACTACGAGCAGTACTTC; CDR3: CASSLQGANYEQYF
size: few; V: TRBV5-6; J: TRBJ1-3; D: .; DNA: TGTGCCAGCACCTGGGGTCGACCGACTGGCTCTGGAAACACCATATATTTT; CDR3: CASTWGRPTGSGNTIYF
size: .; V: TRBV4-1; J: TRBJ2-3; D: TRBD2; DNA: TGCGCCAGCAGCCACAGAAAAAATAGCGGGAGGGCCGCAGATACGCAGTATTTT; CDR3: CASSHRKNSGRAADTQYF
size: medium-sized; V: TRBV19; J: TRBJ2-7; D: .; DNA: TGTGCCAGTAGTTTTGTGGGGCTTGAGGACGAGCAGTACTTC; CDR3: CASSFVGLEDEQYF
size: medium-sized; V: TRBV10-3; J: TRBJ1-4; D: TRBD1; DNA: TGTGCCATCAGTGCGGACAGGGAAAAACTGTTTTTT; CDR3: CAISADREKLFF
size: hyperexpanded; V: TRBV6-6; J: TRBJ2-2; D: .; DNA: TGTGCCAGCAGTTACTCTACCGGGGAGCTGTTTTTT; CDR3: CASSYSTGELFF
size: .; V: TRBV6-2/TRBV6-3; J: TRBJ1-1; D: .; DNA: TGTGCCAGCAGTGCCACAGAAGTGAGAGCTTTCTTT; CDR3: CASSATEVRAFF
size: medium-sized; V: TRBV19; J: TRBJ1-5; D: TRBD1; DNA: TGTGCCAGTAGTATTCAGGGGGAAGGTCAGCCCCAGCATTTT; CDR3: CASSIQGEGQPQHF